These 27 T cell receptor beta chains were sequenced from one sample in a study of monozygotic twins with inflammatory bowel disease. No DNA is given; TCRdb re-called the 5' RACE reads and lists each CDR3 protein once. The repertoire table contains some 99,000 distinct CDR3 sequences. Sequenced sample: blood. These receptors were obtained from a human donor with ulcerative colitis or Crohn's disease, or a healthy co-twin of an affected twin (not recorded which).

The rearrangement joins TRBV12-3 or TRBV12-4 to TRBJ1-2; the D call from TCRdb, TRBD1, cannot be confirmed without DNA. The length of the CDR3 is 14 residues. CDR3 sequence reads: CASRLETGSDGYTF.

The V call is TRBV29-1, the J call TRBJ2-3; TCRdb's D call of TRBD2 is untestable without DNA. From germline, CDR1 is SQVTM and CDR2 ANQGSEA. This CDR3 has 16 residues. The chain's CDR3 is CSVQGRASEGTDTQYF.

The chain carries TRBV12-3 or TRBV12-4 and TRBJ2-2; TCRdb designates TRBD2, a call that cannot be tested without DNA. This CDR3 comprises 15 residues. CDR3 region: CASSLLASTTGELFF.

The chain combines TRBV27 with TRBJ2-7. This CDR3 region has 12 residues. Germline CDR1 reads MNHEY; CDR2 reads SMNVEV (reference sequence). The chain's CDR3 is CASSSTGYEQYF.

The J gene is TRBJ1-2, the V gene TRBV27. This CDR3 has 13 amino acids. Per the germline V gene, CDR1 is MNHEY and CDR2 is SMNVEV (reference sequence). Here the CDR3 reads CASTPGRGNGYTF.

The chain links TRBV29-1 to TRBJ2-7; TCRdb's D call, TRBD2, is unchecked because there is no DNA. CDR3 length equals 12 residues. The germline V gene has CDR1 SQVTM and CDR2 ANQGSEA. The CDR3 protein is CSVAGLTYEQYF.

The CDR3 spells CASSPTWSRDTEAFF. J is TRBJ1-1 and V is TRBV11-3; TCRdb gives TRBD1 as the D gene, but with no DNA this cannot be confirmed. Germline-derived CDR1 and CDR2 are SGHNT and YENEEA. This CDR3 region has 15 residues.

The rearrangement uses TRBV30 and TRBJ1-3. The CDR3 is 17 residues long. Germline V gene sequence: CDR1 GTSNPN, CDR2 SVGIG (reference sequence). CDR3 in amino acids: CAWSGRLDSSSGNTIYF.

The chain links TRBV5-1 to TRBJ2-2. Germline CDR1 SGHRS, CDR2 YFSETQ. This CDR3 spans 14 amino acids. This CDR3 reads CATRPTVNTGELFF. Full variable domain (rest looked up from reference TRBV5-1 and TRBJ2-2): KAGVTQTPRYLIKTRGQQVTLSCSPISGHRSVSWYQQTPGQGLQFLFEYFSETQRNKGNFPGRFSGRQFSNSRSEMNVSTLELGDSALYLCATRPTVNTGELFFGEGSRLTVL.

V gene TRBV28 combines with J gene TRBJ1-4; without DNA, the TCRdb call of TRBD1 cannot be checked. CDR1 MDHEN and CDR2 SYDVKM come from the germline V gene. The CDR3 contains 18 residues. The CDR3 region is CASSLFWGQIDGNEKLFF.

The chain couples TRBV7-2 to TRBJ1-5. Germline V gene lookup returns CDR1 SGHTA and CDR2 FQGNSA. This CDR3 contains 14 residues. CDR3: CASSLGQRSQPQHF. Supplemented by reference TRBV7-2 and TRBJ1-5, the full variable domain reads GAGVSQSPSNKVTEKGKDVELRCDPISGHTALYWYRQSLGQGLEFLIYFQGNSAPDKSGLPSDRFSAERTGGSVSTLTIQRTQQEDSAVYLCASSLGQRSQPQHFGDGTRLSIL.

J is TRBJ2-3 and V is TRBV12-3 or TRBV12-4. The CDR3 is made up of 13 amino acids. Here the CDR3 reads CASSFERRDTQYF.

The J gene is TRBJ2-3, the V gene TRBV18; TCRdb lists TRBD1, though no DNA is available to test this call. Germline V gene lookup returns CDR1 KGHSH and CDR2 LQKENI. The CDR3 covers 13 residues. The CDR3 is CASSPGSPDTQYF. The entire variable domain, with the rest obtained from reference TRBV18 and TRBJ2-3, is as follows: NAGVMQNPRHLVRRRGQEARLRCSPMKGHSHVYWYRQLPEEGLKFMVYLQKENIIDESGMPKERFSAEFPKEGPSILRIQQVVRGDSAAYFCASSPGSPDTQYFGPGTRLTVL.

This chain links TRBV12-3 or TRBV12-4 with TRBJ2-4; TCRdb indicates TRBD1, and absent DNA this call remains unverified. CDR3 length equals 13 residues. CDR3 loop: CASSPGGRNIQYF.

This chain connects TRBV20-1 to TRBJ2-2; there is no DNA to check the TCRdb D call of TRBD1. Germline CDR1 is DFQATT and CDR2 is SNEGSKA (reference sequence). CDR3 length: 13 residues. The CDR3: CSARAGMVGELFF.

CDR3: CASQLRGDSEKLFF. The J gene is TRBJ1-4, the V gene TRBV7-9; without DNA, the TCRdb call of TRBD1 cannot be checked. CDR1 and CDR2 (germline): SEHNR, FQNEAQ (reference sequence). This CDR3 has 14 residues.

This chain joins TRBV5-1 and TRBJ2-5; the D call of TRBD1 rests on TCRdb alone, since no DNA is present to check it. CDR1 and CDR2 from the germline V gene are SGHRS and YFSETQ. CDR3 length: 15 residues. CDR3 protein: CASSPDRAIQETQYF.

The CDR3 is CASSELRGRSNTEAFF. The chain is built from TRBV25-1 and TRBJ1-1. The CDR3 totals 16 residues. Per the germline V gene, CDR1 is MGHDK and CDR2 is SYGVNS.

The V and J genes are TRBV6-5 and TRBJ1-1. Germline-derived CDR1 and CDR2 are MNHEY and SVGAGI. The CDR3 has 16 amino acids. The CDR3 here is CASSYSVGKRNTEAFF.

The chain combines TRBV7-2 with TRBJ2-4; TCRdb returns TRBD2, unconfirmable since there is no DNA. Germline V gene sequence: CDR1 SGHTA, CDR2 FQGNSA. This CDR3 is 14 amino acids long. CDR3 in amino acids: CASSSTGTSGEKYF. The full variable domain, its missing parts supplied by reference TRBV7-2 and TRBJ2-4, is GAGVSQSPSNKVTEKGKDVELRCDPISGHTALYWYRQSLGQGLEFLIYFQGNSAPDKSGLPSDRFSAERTGGSVSTLTIQRTQQEDSAVYLCASSSTGTSGEKYFGAGTRLSVL.

V gene TRBV18 combines with J gene TRBJ1-4. This CDR3 spans 15 amino acids. Looked up from germline, CDR1 is KGHSH and CDR2 is LQKENI. The CDR3 sequence is CASSPYSALDEKLFF.

The gene calls are TRBV7-9 and TRBJ2-7. CDR1 SEHNR and CDR2 FQNEAQ come from the germline V gene (reference sequence). The CDR3 runs to 14 residues. CDR3 amino acids: CASSSSGETYEQCF.

The CDR3 sequence: CASGIAGGNEQYF. The rearrangement links TRBV7-2 to TRBJ2-7; TCRdb outputs TRBD1, but without DNA this stays unchecked. Per germline, CDR1 SGHTA and CDR2 FQGNSA. CDR3 size: 13 residues.

The chain recombines TRBV28 with TRBJ1-2. CDR1 and CDR2 (germline): MDHEN, SYDVKM. The CDR3 has 13 amino acids. CDR3: CASSNLLPNGYTF.

The gene calls are TRBV5-5 and TRBJ2-7; lacking DNA, the TRBD1 call made by TCRdb goes unchecked. Germline CDR1 and CDR2: SGHKS and YYEKEE (reference sequence). The CDR3 contains 16 residues. Here the CDR3 reads CASSPGPGRFFFEQYF.

The chain links TRBV27 to TRBJ2-1; no DNA is available, so the TRBD1 call from TCRdb remains unchecked. Germline loops: CDR1 MNHEY, CDR2 SMNVEV (reference sequence). The CDR3 has 16 residues. CDR3 sequence: CASSPSGTGDYNEQFF.

The chain recombines TRBV7-6 with TRBJ2-2; checking the TCRdb D call of TRBD2 is not possible without DNA. Germline V lookup: CDR1 SGHVS, CDR2 FNYEAQ. The CDR3 consists of 14 residues. This CDR3 reads CASSSGEGTGELFF.